What follows are 27 T cell receptor beta chains derived from one specimen sequenced in a study of shared clonotypes between healthy human individuals. TCRdb keeps only in-frame clones here, not all; method: immunoSEQ multiplex PCR. Here the sample spans under 600,000 clones, 97% being singletons. Sequencing was performed on naive CD4+ T cells sorted from blood. The subset was: CD45RA+ positively selected. The receptors stem from a woman aged 25 to 39 in good health.

This chain uses TRBV18 with TRBJ2-2, with D uncertain. The CDR3 loop spans 13 amino acids. Looked up from germline, CDR1 is KGHSH and CDR2 is LQKENI. The V gene lost 2 bases and the J gene lost 4 bases, with 5 bases spanning the gap. The CDR3 is CASSPLSTGELFF. The CDR3 bases are TGTGCCAGCTCACCATTGAGCACCGGGGAGCTGTTTTTT.

V is TRBV7-6 and J is TRBJ2-2; 14 nucleotides align to TRBD2. This CDR3 is 18 amino acids long. Trimming took 5 bases from V and 7 from J; bases not matched to a gene: 12. Germline CDR1 reads SGHVS; CDR2 reads FNYEAQ. The CDR3, as DNA: TGTGCCAGCAGCCTAAGGACTAGCGGGAGGCTGACGGGCGGGGAGCTGTTTTTT. Translating gives CASSLRTSGRLTGGELFF.

The chain combines TRBV23-1 with TRBJ2-1, with D unresolved. TRBV23-1 qualifies as an ORF whose function is uncertain. This CDR3 is 13 amino acids long. Trimming took off 4 bases at V and 6 bases at J, with 10 bases between the two ends. Written as DNA, the CDR3 is TGCGCCAGCAGTCGTACTGCCCTCAATGAGCAGTTCTTC. It codes for CASSRTALNEQFF.

CDR3 bases: TGTGCCAGCTCACCCAGCCCAGCGGGAACCTCGGACCAGTACTTC. Its translation is CASSPSPAGTSDQYF. V gene TRBV18 combines with J gene TRBJ2-7; 7 positions match TRBD2. The CDR3 runs 15 residues. Germline CDR1 reads KGHSH; CDR2 reads LQKENI. Trimming cost V 3 bases and J 10 bases; bases outside gene matches: 15. Looking up the rest from reference TRBV18 and TRBJ2-7 gives the full variable domain: NAGVMQNPRHLVRRRGQEARLRCSPMKGHSHVYWYRQLPEEGLKFMVYLQKENIIDESGMPKERFSAEFPKEGPSILRIQQVVRGDSAAYFCASSPSPAGTSDQYFGPGTRLTVT.

The rearrangement links TRBV28 to TRBJ2-1; TRBD2 agrees at 15 bases. The J segment lost 2 bases and the V segment lost 4 bases, leaving 12 bases of the junction unmatched. The length of the CDR3 is 20 residues. Germline CDR1 reads MDHEN; CDR2 reads SYDVKM. CDR3 nucleotide sequence: TGTGCCAGCAGTTCCCAATCGGGACTAGCGGGAGGAGCGGCCTACAATGAGCAGTTCTTC. Its protein product is CASSSQSGLAGGAAYNEQFF.

This chain uses TRBV29-1 with TRBJ1-2; D is unclear. This CDR3 comprises 14 residues. Germline-derived CDR1 and CDR2 are SQVTM and ANQGSEA. V was shortened by 2 bases and J by 7 bases, with 17 bases between the two germline ends. CDR3 loop: CSVESAEASSGYTF. The CDR3 nucleotides read TGCAGCGTTGAAAGTGCGGAAGCCTCGAGTGGCTACACCTTC.

V and J are TRBV28 and TRBJ2-5; D not certain. The ends were cut back, 7 bases at V and 2 bases at J, with 17 bases in the middle. Germline V gene sequence: CDR1 MDHEN, CDR2 SYDVKM. The length of the CDR3 is 15 residues. DNA for the CDR3: TGTGCCAGCACCCGAGGAGCAGGAGAACAAGAGACCCAGTACTTC. Its translation is CASTRGAGEQETQYF.

This chain links TRBV30 with TRBJ1-6; a weak D match, TRBD1 (6 bases). Germline CDR1 is GTSNPN and CDR2 is SVGIG (reference sequence). This CDR3 region has 13 residues. The germline V and J ends were trimmed by 0 bases and 6 bases, with 6 bases remaining between them. DNA of the CDR3: TGTGCCTGGAGTGTGGACAGTAATTCACCCCTCCACTTT. Residues: CAWSVDSNSPLHF.

This chain links TRBV28 with TRBJ1-5, with D possibly TRBD1 on 6 matching bases. V lost 2 bases, J lost 0 bases, and 11 bases lay in between. CDR1 and CDR2 (germline): MDHEN, SYDVKM. The CDR3 is 16 residues long. CDR3 DNA: TGTGCCAGCAGTTTACTAACAGGGATTAGCAATCAGCCCCAGCATTTT. Residues: CASSLLTGISNQPQHF.

The chain carries TRBV30 and TRBJ1-4; 8 bases fit TRBD1. Per germline, CDR1 GTSNPN and CDR2 SVGIG (reference sequence). V trimming: 2 bases; J trimming: 5 bases; junction bases outside the gene matches: 10. The length of the CDR3 is 16 residues. The CDR3 bases are TGTGCCTGGAGTTCTCCGTACAGGGGGTTGAATGAAAAACTGTTTTTT. This codes for CAWSSPYRGLNEKLFF.

V and J are TRBV7-9 and TRBJ2-1; D possibly corresponds to TRBD1 (6 bases). Germline V gene sequence: CDR1 SEHNR, CDR2 FQNEAQ (reference sequence). The CDR3 totals 16 residues. The germline V and J ends were trimmed by 5 bases and 4 bases, with 18 bases remaining between them. CDR3 region: CASSDLSTGSYNEQFF. CDR3 in DNA: TGTGCCAGCAGCGACCTTTCTACAGGGTCATACAATGAGCAGTTCTTC.

The chain joins TRBV19 to TRBJ1-2, with D possibly matching TRBD1 (6 bases). Trimming took 7 bases from V and 0 from J, leaving 18 bases between them. Germline values: CDR1 LNHDA, CDR2 SQIVND (reference sequence). CDR3 length equals 16 residues. CDR3 DNA sequence: TGTGCCAGTACCACACTGGACAGTCCGGCTAACTATGGCTACACCTTC. Amino acid sequence: CASTTLDSPANYGYTF.

The chain recombines TRBV28 with TRBJ1-5, with 8 bases lining up with TRBD1. V dropped 6 bases and J dropped 5; count of bases not matched to a gene: 9. The CDR3 has 15 residues. Germline CDR1 reads MDHEN; CDR2 reads SYDVKM. The chain's CDR3 is CASRGQGLDYQPQHF. As DNA, the CDR3 is TGTGCCAGCAGAGGACAGGGCCTGGATTATCAGCCCCAGCATTTT. The entire variable domain, with the rest obtained from reference TRBV28 and TRBJ1-5, is as follows: DVKVTQSSRYLVKRTGEKVFLECVQDMDHENMFWYRQDPGLGLRLIYFSYDVKMKEKGDIPEGYSVSREKKERFSLILESASTNQTSMYLCASRGQGLDYQPQHFGDGTRLSIL.

This clone was seen once. The V gene is TRBV5-1, the J gene TRBJ1-5; D is possibly TRBD1 (5 bases). Per the germline V gene, CDR1 is SGHRS and CDR2 is YFSETQ. Trimming removed 0 bases at V and 5 bases at J, with 9 bases between. The CDR3 sequence is 14 residues long. The CDR3 protein is CASSLAGLDQPQHF. The CDR3, as DNA: TGCGCCAGCAGCTTGGCAGGGTTGGATCAGCCCCAGCATTTT.

This clone was detected once. The chain is built from TRBV13 and TRBJ1-1; D is unresolved. Per the germline V gene, CDR1 is PRHDT and CDR2 is FYEKMQ (reference sequence). The V end was cut by 3 bases, the J end by 0 bases, with 17 bases between. CDR3 length: 17 residues. CDR3 amino acids: CASSFGSEFWMNTEAFF. Written as DNA, the CDR3 is TGTGCCAGCAGCTTTGGGTCCGAGTTTTGGATGAACACTGAAGCTTTCTTT. Combining the CDR3 with reference TRBV13 and TRBJ1-1 gives the whole variable domain AAGVIQSPRHLIKEKRETATLKCYPIPRHDTVYWYQQGPGQDPQFLISFYEKMQSDKGSIPDRFSAQQFSDYHSELNMSSLELGDSALYFCASSFGSEFWMNTEAFFGQGTRLTVV.

V is TRBV5-1 and J is TRBJ2-7, with D possibly TRBD1 on 6 matching bases. V dropped 3 bases and J dropped 3 bases, with 13 bases sitting between them. This CDR3 is built from 14 residues. CDR1 is SGHRS and CDR2 is YFSETQ in the germline V gene. This CDR3 reads CASSSSSDSYEQYF. CDR3 nucleotides: TGCGCCAGCAGCTCGAGTTCGGACAGCTACGAGCAGTACTTC. Based on the CDR3 plus reference TRBV5-1 and TRBJ2-7, the full variable domain is KAGVTQTPRYLIKTRGQQVTLSCSPISGHRSVSWYQQTPGQGLQFLFEYFSETQRNKGNFPGRFSGRQFSNSRSEMNVSTLELGDSALYLCASSSSSDSYEQYFGPGTRLTVT.

The V and J genes are TRBV5-1 and TRBJ2-1; 9 bases match TRBD2. Germline lookup yields CDR1 SGHRS and CDR2 YFSETQ. This CDR3 has 17 amino acids. V shed 2 bases, J shed 10 bases, and the junction held 16 bases outside the gene matches. The CDR3 coding sequence is TGCGCCAGCAGCTTAATCGGGATTACAATAGCGGGAGTCGAGCAGTTCTTC. This gives the protein CASSLIGITIAGVEQFF. The entire variable domain, with the rest obtained from reference TRBV5-1 and TRBJ2-1, is as follows: KAGVTQTPRYLIKTRGQQVTLSCSPISGHRSVSWYQQTPGQGLQFLFEYFSETQRNKGNFPGRFSGRQFSNSRSEMNVSTLELGDSALYLCASSLIGITIAGVEQFFGPGTRLTVL.

This rearrangement joins TRBV19 to TRBJ2-3; no firm D call. The CDR3 runs 13 residues. CDR1 is LNHDA, CDR2 SQIVND, per germline (reference sequence). Trimming cost V 4 bases and J 3 bases, with 8 bases left between them. The chain's CDR3 is CASSTLQTDTQYF. CDR3 sequence (DNA): TGTGCCAGTAGTACACTACAAACAGATACGCAGTATTTT.

The rearrangement joins TRBV5-4 to TRBJ1-2; D is uncertain. Trimming shortened V by 4 bases and J by 2 bases, and 3 bases separated the two germline ends. The CDR3 consists of 11 residues. Germline CDR1 reads SGHNT; CDR2 reads YYREEE (reference sequence). CDR3 nucleotides: TGTGCCAGCAGCCGGAACTATGGCTACACCTTC. Translating gives CASSRNYGYTF.

The rearrangement uses TRBV7-8 and TRBJ2-2; possibly TRBD1 for D (6 bases). This CDR3 is 17 amino acids long. Trimming pared 2 bases from V and 4 bases from J, leaving 17 bases between. Looked up from germline, CDR1 is SGHVS and CDR2 is FQNEAQ. Here the CDR3 DNA reads TGTGCCAGCAGCTTATTGGGGGCGACAGTCGCCACCGGGGAGCTGTTTTTT. Its protein product is CASSLLGATVATGELFF.

The chain links TRBV18 to TRBJ2-7, with a tentative D call TRBD2 (5 bases). Between the trimmed V and J ends, which lost 6 bases and 6 bases, there was a span of 21 bases. This CDR3 region has 15 residues. Germline-derived CDR1 and CDR2 are KGHSH and LQKENI. CDR3 coding DNA: TGTGCCAGCTCGCAAAGCGGAGCGGAGCGGCGCGAGCAGTACTTC. It encodes CASSQSGAERREQYF.

J is TRBJ2-2 and V is TRBV9, with D unclear. This CDR3 contains 16 residues. The germline V and J ends were trimmed by 0 bases and 1 base, with 10 bases remaining between them. From germline, CDR1 is SGDLS and CDR2 YYNGEE. The CDR3 sequence: CASSVALRGNTGELFF. Written as DNA, the CDR3 is TGTGCCAGCAGCGTAGCTCTCCGCGGGAACACCGGGGAGCTGTTTTTT. Complete variable domain (other parts from reference TRBV9 and TRBJ2-2): DSGVTQTPKHLITATGQRVTLRCSPRSGDLSVYWYQQSLDQGLQFLIQYYNGEERAKGNILERFSAQQFPDLHSELNLSSLELGDSALYFCASSVALRGNTGELFFGEGSRLTVL.

The V and J genes are TRBV5-8 and TRBJ1-1; D is uncertain. In germline, CDR1 is SGHTS, CDR2 YDEGEE. The V end lost 7 bases, the J end lost 1 base, and 11 bases lay between the germline ends. The CDR3 is made up of 13 amino acids. In DNA, the CDR3 is TGTGCCAGCCATCGGTACCAGAACACTGAAGCTTTCTTT. It codes for CASHRYQNTEAFF. Drawing the rest from reference TRBV5-8 and TRBJ1-1, the complete variable domain is EAGVTQSPTHLIKTRGQQATLRCSPISGHTSVYWYQQALGLGLQFLLWYDEGEERNRGNFPPRFSGRQFPNYSSELNVNALELEDSALYLCASHRYQNTEAFFGQGTRLTVV.

The chain links TRBV10-3 to TRBJ2-7, with 8 bases matching TRBD2. CDR1 is ENHRY and CDR2 is SYGVKD in the germline V gene. Trimming removed 6 bases from V and 5 bases from J; junction bases left unmatched: 12. This CDR3 has 15 residues. The CDR3 region has the DNA TGTGCCATCAGGATTGGCGGGGGGATCCCAAACGAGCAGTACTTC. Protein: CAIRIGGGIPNEQYF.

The chain recombines TRBV18 with TRBJ2-7; 14 positions match TRBD2. The ends lost 0 bases at V and 1 base at J; junction bases unmatched: 5. In germline, CDR1 is KGHSH, CDR2 LQKENI. The CDR3 totals 18 residues. CDR3 in DNA: TGTGCCAGCTCACCACCGGGACTAGCGGGAGTCGGGTCCTACGAGCAGTACTTC. The encoded protein is CASSPPGLAGVGSYEQYF.

V usage is TRBV6-5 and J usage is TRBJ1-5; a weak D match, TRBD1 (6 bases). This CDR3 has 14 residues. Germline CDR1 MNHEY, CDR2 SVGAGI. With 4 bases removed from V and 1 base from J, the gap between germline ends came to 8 bases. The CDR3 sequence is CASSFDRSNQPQHF. DNA for the CDR3: TGTGCCAGCAGTTTTGACAGGAGCAATCAGCCCCAGCATTTT.

The chain couples TRBV5-1 to TRBJ2-1; D is unresolved. The CDR3 length is 14 residues. V lost 0 bases, J lost 4 bases, and 8 bases lay in between. Germline-derived CDR1 and CDR2 are SGHRS and YFSETQ. The CDR3 DNA is TGCGCCAGCAGCTTGGACTGGAAATACAATGAGCAGTTCTTC. It translates to CASSLDWKYNEQFF.